The 15 T cell receptor beta chains below all came from one sample that was sequenced in a study of cytomegalovirus exposure and HLA in healthy donors. It was with 60 Vbeta and 13 Jbeta primers that the PCR ran. The table came from immunoSEQ multiplex PCR; TCRdb's copy has only in-frame clones and leaves some out. Of about 200,000 clones listed, approximately 80% were seen once; the top ten hold 1.5% to 2%. The specimen sequenced was PBMCs. The receptors were sampled from a man between 45 and 60 years old in good health and CMV-seronegative.

The chain recombines TRBV5-1 with TRBJ2-1; D is perhaps TRBD2 (5 bases). Germline V gene data show CDR1 as SGHRS and CDR2 as YFSETQ. The CDR3 consists of 21 residues. Trimming shortened V by 0 bases and J by 0 bases, and 25 bases separated the two germline ends. The CDR3 DNA follows: TGCGCCAGCAGCTTGGCTGCGGGCGCAGCGGAAACCTCAAGCTCCTACAATGAGCAGTTCTTC. Amino acid sequence: CASSLAAGAAETSSSYNEQFF.

The chain uses TRBV6-4 and TRBJ2-2, with D perhaps TRBD1 (5 bases). There are 14 residues in the CDR3. The germline V gene encodes CDR1 MRHNA and CDR2 SNTAGT. Trimming shortened V by 6 bases and J by 1 base, and 9 bases separated the two germline ends. Here the CDR3 DNA reads TGTGCCAGCAGGATCGACAGGAACACCGGGGAGCTGTTTTTT. Protein: CASRIDRNTGELFF.

The chain uses TRBV28 and TRBJ2-1, with D possibly TRBD2 on 6 matching bases. CDR3 length equals 14 residues. Trimming pared 6 bases from V and 15 bases from J, leaving 24 bases between. Germline CDR1 and CDR2: MDHEN and SYDVKM. CDR3 amino acids: CASSETGPREAPFF. The CDR3 nucleotides are TGTGCCAGCAGCGAAACGGGGCCTAGGGAGGCCCCGTTCTTC.

This clone was seen only a few times. This rearrangement joins TRBV15 to TRBJ1-2, with 12 positions matching TRBD1. Per germline, CDR1 LNHNV and CDR2 YYDKDF (reference sequence). The CDR3 is 13 amino acids. After removal of 3 bases from V and 7 bases from J, the junction contained 0 bases not matched to a gene. CDR3 sequence reads: CATSRGQGAGYTF. The CDR3, as DNA: TGTGCCACCAGCAGGGGACAGGGGGCTGGCTACACCTTC. Supplemented by reference TRBV15 and TRBJ1-2, the full variable domain reads DAMVIQNPRYQVTQFGKPVTLSCSQTLNHNVMYWYQQKSSQAPKLLFHYYDKDFNNEADTPDNFQSRRPNTSFCFLDIRSPGLGDTAMYLCATSRGQGAGYTFGSGTRLTVV.

The chain carries TRBV2 and TRBJ2-1, with 8 nucleotides matching TRBD2. The CDR3 runs 14 residues. Germline trimming cut 3 bases from V and 8 bases from J; bases unmatched to any gene: 6. The germline gives CDR1 SNHLY, CDR2 FYNNEI. The CDR3 DNA reads TGTGCCAGCAGTGAGCAAGCGGGAGTGTATGAGCAGTTCTTC. This translates into CASSEQAGVYEQFF.

The V and J genes are TRBV18 and TRBJ1-1, with 11 bases fitting TRBD1. Trimming removed 4 bases from V and 3 bases from J; junction bases left unmatched: 7. The CDR3 is made up of 16 amino acids. Per the germline V gene, CDR1 is KGHSH and CDR2 is LQKENI. The CDR3 region is CASSRGQGALDTEAFF. The CDR3 nucleotides read TGTGCCAGCTCACGCGGACAGGGGGCGCTCGACACTGAAGCTTTCTTT.

This chain connects TRBV5-1 to TRBJ2-1; D remains unclear. Germline V gives CDR1 SGHRS, CDR2 YFSETQ. Between the trimmed V and J ends, which lost 0 bases and 5 bases, there was a span of 6 bases. The CDR3 is 13 amino acids. The CDR3 DNA reads TGCGCCAGCAGCTTGGAACGAGACAATGAGCAGTTCTTC. Translated: CASSLERDNEQFF.

This chain uses TRBV28 with TRBJ2-1; no clear D gene. In germline, CDR1 is MDHEN, CDR2 SYDVKM. There are 11 residues in the CDR3. The germline V and J ends were trimmed by 6 bases and 6 bases, with 6 bases remaining between them. In nucleotides, the CDR3 is TGTGCCAGCAGCGACTTCAATGAGCAGTTCTTC. Amino acids: CASSDFNEQFF. Using reference TRBV28 and TRBJ2-1 for the parts outside the CDR3, the full variable domain is DVKVTQSSRYLVKRTGEKVFLECVQDMDHENMFWYRQDPGLGLRLIYFSYDVKMKEKGDIPEGYSVSREKKERFSLILESASTNQTSMYLCASSDFNEQFFGPGTRLTVL.

The chain uses TRBV28 and TRBJ1-2, with D possibly TRBD1 on 6 matching bases. Trimming shortened V by 6 bases and J by 5 bases, and 13 bases separated the two germline ends. Germline V gives CDR1 MDHEN, CDR2 SYDVKM. This CDR3 spans 13 amino acids. The CDR3 bases are TGTGCCAGCAGCCCCGACAGGAGGTATGGCTACACCTTC. It yields the protein CASSPDRRYGYTF.

V usage is TRBV28 and J usage is TRBJ2-7, with D possibly being TRBD1 (6 bases). This CDR3 contains 13 residues. V lost 2 bases to trimming and J lost 7 bases, with 12 bases between them. Germline V gene data show CDR1 as MDHEN and CDR2 as SYDVKM. The CDR3 spells CASSLIGGGEQYF. The CDR3 bases are TGTGCCAGCAGTTTAATTGGGGGCGGGGAGCAGTACTTC.

J is TRBJ1-1 and V is TRBV4-2; D is perhaps TRBD1 (5 bases). This CDR3 has 15 amino acids. Trimming removed 1 base from V and 0 bases from J, with 9 bases in between. Per the germline V gene, CDR1 is LGHNA and CDR2 is YNFKEQ. CDR3 in amino acids: CASSQGAGLNTEAFF. CDR3 DNA: TGTGCCAGCAGCCAAGGGGCAGGGTTGAACACTGAAGCTTTCTTT.

The chain combines TRBV7-8 with TRBJ2-7; the match to TRBD2 covers 12 bases. CDR3 length: 17 residues. V shed 3 bases and J 4 bases; nucleotides not matched to a gene: 10. The germline V gene encodes CDR1 SGHVS and CDR2 FQNEAQ. In DNA form, the CDR3 reads TGTGCCAGCAGCTTTAAAATGACTAGCGGGAGTGGTTACGAGCAGTACTTC. Residues: CASSFKMTSGSGYEQYF. The whole variable domain, filled in from reference TRBV7-8 and TRBJ2-7, reads GAGVSQSPRYKVAKRGQDVALRCDPISGHVSLFWYQQALGQGPEFLTYFQNEAQLDKSGLPSDRFFAERPEGSVSTLKIQRTQQEDSAVYLCASSFKMTSGSGYEQYFGPGTRLTVT.

The chain couples TRBV9 to TRBJ2-3; 11 positions match TRBD2. Germline-derived CDR1 and CDR2 are SGDLS and YYNGEE. V trimming: 9 bases; J trimming: 0 bases; junction bases outside the gene matches: 3. This CDR3 region has 14 residues. The CDR3 loop is CATSSGGSTDTQYF. The CDR3 DNA follows: TGTGCCACTTCTAGCGGGGGGAGCACAGATACGCAGTATTTT.

The gene calls are TRBV7-9 and TRBJ2-5; TRBD2 is a possible D gene (6 bases). The CDR3 runs 14 residues. Germline V gives CDR1 SEHNR, CDR2 FQNEAQ (reference sequence). V was cut by 0 bases and J by 5 bases, with 10 bases left in between. CDR3 bases: TGTGCCAGCAGCTTAGCCGGGAGTAGGGAGACCCAGTACTTC. It translates to CASSLAGSRETQYF. Filled out from reference TRBV7-9 and TRBJ2-5, the complete variable domain reads DTGVSQNPRHKITKRGQNVTFRCDPISEHNRLYWYRQTLGQGPEFLTYFQNEAQLEKSRLLSDRFSAERPKGSFSTLEIQRTEQGDSAMYLCASSLAGSRETQYFGPGTRLLVL.

The chain is built from TRBV15 and TRBJ2-5; a weak D match, TRBD2 (6 bases). V was clipped by 5 bases and J by 4 bases, with 17 bases between them. Germline values: CDR1 LNHNV, CDR2 YYDKDF (reference sequence). This CDR3 is built from 15 residues. CDR3 sequence (DNA): TGTGCCACCAGCTTCCTTGGTGGGGGAGGAGAGACCCAGTACTTC. Its protein is CATSFLGGGGETQYF.